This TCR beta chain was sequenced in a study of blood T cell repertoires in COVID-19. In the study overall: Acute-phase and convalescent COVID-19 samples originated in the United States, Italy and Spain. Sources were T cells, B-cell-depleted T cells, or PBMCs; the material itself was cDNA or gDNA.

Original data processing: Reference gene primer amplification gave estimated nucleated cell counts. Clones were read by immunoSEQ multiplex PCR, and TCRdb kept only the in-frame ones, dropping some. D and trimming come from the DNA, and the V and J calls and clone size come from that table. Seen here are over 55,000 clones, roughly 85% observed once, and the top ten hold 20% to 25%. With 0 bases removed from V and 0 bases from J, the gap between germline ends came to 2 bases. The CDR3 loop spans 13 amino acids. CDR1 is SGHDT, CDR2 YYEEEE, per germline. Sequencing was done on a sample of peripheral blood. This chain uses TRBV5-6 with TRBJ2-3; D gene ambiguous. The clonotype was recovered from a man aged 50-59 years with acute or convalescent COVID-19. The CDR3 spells CASSLASTDTQYF. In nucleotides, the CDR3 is TGTGCCAGCAGCTTGGCTAGCACAGATACGCAGTATTTT. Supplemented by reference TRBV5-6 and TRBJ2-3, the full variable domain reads DAGVTQSPTHLIKTRGQQVTLRCSPKSGHDTVSWYQQALGQGPQFIFQYYEEEERQRGNFPDRFSGHQFPNYSSELNVNALLLGDSALYLCASSLASTDTQYFGPGTRLTVL.